This T cell receptor (beta chain) was found in a study of blood T cell repertoires in COVID-19. This clone was picked up a small number of times. Repertoires were generated with immunoSEQ multiplex PCR, while TCRdb's copy carries only in-frame clones and drops some. The sample contains some 250,000 clones, almost 85% of which appear only once. The CDR3 length is 13 residues. The sample consisted of PBMCs or T cells enriched from blood (not recorded which). The V call is TRBV12-2, the J call TRBJ2-7; the DNA was not compared with TRBD1, the D call given in the table. TRBV12-2 is noted as a pseudogene. This receptor was identified in a man in his forties or fifties who had recovered from COVID-19. For the CDR3, the DNA is TGTGCAAGTCGCTTGGACAGGGGAACCGAGCAGTACTTC. Amino acid sequence: CASRLDRGTEQYF.